Detailed here is one TCR beta chain. This record comes from a study of blood T cell repertoires in COVID-19. Per the study methods: Estimation of nucleated cell counts relied on the amplification of reference gene primers. Some clones are missing from TCRdb's copy, which holds only in-frame ones; the method was immunoSEQ multiplex PCR. V and J calls and clone size are as listed in that table; D and trimming were resolved from the DNA. The table has around 250,000 clones, approximately 84% seen once; the top ten hold 8.6%. This CDR3 comprises 18 residues. CDR1 is SGHNT, CDR2 YYREEE, per germline (reference sequence). J was trimmed by 4 bases and V by 4 bases; bases with no gene match: 14.

Sequencing was carried out using peripheral blood. The sequence derives from a human donor in a cohort sampled during active COVID-19. The chain carries TRBV5-4 and TRBJ2-5, with 12 bases lining up with TRBD2. CDR3 sequence reads: CASSRSSGRAPKAETQYF. CDR3 sequence (DNA): TGTGCCAGCAGCCGCTCTAGCGGGAGGGCCCCCAAGGCAGAGACCCAGTACTTC.